The rows below give T cell receptor beta chains drawn from one sample of a study of siplizumab effects on memory and regulatory T cells. Measured with immunoSEQ multiplex PCR; TCRdb has only the in-frame clones, and not every one. The table lists about 100,000 clones, around 92% of them singletons. Sequencing used CD4+ T cells sorted from blood. These receptors were taken from a human donor in good health. Some clones in this sample may be carry-over from other donors' samples. Both conserved end residues are part of each CDR3. The order of the fields is V gene, J gene, D gene, clone size, CDR3 DNA, CDR3 protein. The D gene is left open where the match is weak. Clone sizes are given selectively: once, few, many, or a class where the clone is expanded.

TRBV15,TRBJ2-7,-,-,TGTGCCACCAGCCCCCCCCCGGACGGTACCTACGAGCAGTACTTC,CATSPPPDGTYEQYF
TRBV2,TRBJ2-7,-,-,TGTGCCAGCAGTGCGAGGGCGTACAGGTACGAGCAGTACTTC,CASSARAYRYEQYF
TRBV5-8,TRBJ2-1,TRBD2,once,TGTGCCAGCAGCTCGGGACTAGCGGCCTACAATGAGCAGTTCTTC,CASSSGLAAYNEQFF
TRBV6-6,TRBJ1-1,-,-,TGTGCCAGCAATCGTCAGGGGAAGAACACTGAAGCTTTCTTT,CASNRQGKNTEAFF
TRBV21-1,TRBJ2-3,-,-,TGTGCCAGCAGCAAAGAAGTTAGCGGGAGAGAAAGCACAGATACGCAGTATTTT,CASSKEVSGRESTDTQYF
TRBV5-4,TRBJ2-7,-,-,TGTGCCAGCAGTTCAAAAAGCTCAGGATATAACGAGCAGTACTTC,CASSSKSSGYNEQYF
TRBV11-2,TRBJ2-1,TRBD2,-,TGTGCCAGCAGGTCGCTAGCGGGAGATCTCGGTTCCTACAATGAGCAGTTCTTC,CASRSLAGDLGSYNEQFF
TRBV5-1,TRBJ2-3,TRBD2,-,TGCGCCAGCAGTGAGCTAGCGGTTAGCACAGATACGCAGTATTTT,CASSELAVSTDTQYF
TRBV7-9,TRBJ1-1,-,-,TGTGCCAGCAGCCGTGGGAGGGACACTGAAGCTTTCTTT,CASSRGRDTEAFF
TRBV6-5,TRBJ1-2,-,-,TGTGCCAGCAGTTGGGGGTTTAACTATGGCTACACCTTC,CASSWGFNYGYTF
TRBV2,TRBJ2-7,-,-,TGTGCCAGCAACCTGAGAGGGTCCTACGAGCAGTACTTC,CASNLRGSYEQYF
TRBV5-1,TRBJ1-4,TRBD1,-,TGCGCCAGCAGCTTGGCCCGGGACAGCACAACTAATGAAAAACTGTTTTTT,CASSLARDSTTNEKLFF
TRBV15,TRBJ2-7,-,-,TGTGCCACCAGCAGAGATCTGGGCGAACCCTACGAGCAGTACTTC,CATSRDLGEPYEQYF
TRBV2,TRBJ2-7,-,-,TGTGCCAGCAGTGGTGCAGGGGAATACGAGCAGTACTTC,CASSGAGEYEQYF
TRBV5-6,TRBJ1-1,-,-,TGTGCCAGCAGCTACCGTTCTGGTGGTTTCTTT,CASSYRSGGFF
TRBV2,TRBJ2-7,-,-,TGTGCCAGCAGCAGAGGGGGGCCCCACCCCTACGAGCAGTACTTC,CASSRGGPHPYEQYF
TRBV2,TRBJ2-2,TRBD1,-,TGTGCCAGCAGGAGGGACAGGGTAATGGCCGGGGAGCTGTTTTTT,CASRRDRVMAGELFF
TRBV18,TRBJ2-3,TRBD1,-,TGTGCCAGCTCACCGGACAGGGGGCGAGATACGCAGTATTTT,CASSPDRGRDTQYF
TRBV4-1,TRBJ2-1,-,-,TGCGCCAGCAGCCAATCCCCCCAGAGCTCCTACAATGAGCAGTTCTTC,CASSQSPQSSYNEQFF
TRBV25-1,TRBJ1-1,-,-,TGTGCCAGCAGTGGTAACCTCGGGGTGGGCACTGAAGCTTTCTTT,CASSGNLGVGTEAFF
TRBV2,TRBJ2-7,TRBD1,-,TGTGCCAGCAGTAGGGGGGACAGGGCTATTATCGACGAGCAGTACTTC,CASSRGDRAIIDEQYF
TRBV9,TRBJ1-5,-,-,TGTGCCAGCAGCGCGGACAGCCTCAATCAGCCCCAGCATTTT,CASSADSLNQPQHF
TRBV19,TRBJ2-1,TRBD1,-,TGTGCCAGTAGTATCTCCTCAGGGGGTAATGAGCAGTTCTTC,CASSISSGGNEQFF
TRBV19,TRBJ2-7,-,-,TGTGCCACCACGGACACCACGTACGAGCAGTACTTC,CATTDTTYEQYF
TRBV18,TRBJ2-7,-,-,TGTGCCAGCTCTAGTAGTTACGAGCAGTACTTC,CASSSSYEQYF
TRBV19,TRBJ1-1,-,-,TGTGCCAGTAGTTTGTGGAGGACTGAAGCTTTCTTT,CASSLWRTEAFF
TRBV7-3,TRBJ2-3,-,-,TGTGCCAGCAGCCCTCAGACCGGGCCCTACGAAACTCATACGCAGTATTTT,CASSPQTGPYETHTQYF
TRBV27,TRBJ1-2,TRBD1,once,TGTGCCAGCAGTCTGGGACGACAGGGGTATGGCTACACCTTC,CASSLGRQGYGYTF
TRBV5-1,TRBJ2-7,-,few,TGCGCCAGCAGCTTGGGTCACAGCGGAGGGGGGGACGAGCAGTACTTC,CASSLGHSGGGDEQYF
TRBV19,TRBJ1-1,TRBD1,-,TGTGCCACTCAGCAGGGGGACGAAGCTTTCTTT,CATQQGDEAFF
TRBV5-1,TRBJ2-7,-,-,TGCGCCAGCAGCCCCCGGAGATCCTACGAGCAGTACTTC,CASSPRRSYEQYF
TRBV6-5,TRBJ2-1,-,-,TGTGCCAGCAGTTACAAGGCGGGGTACAATGAGCAGTTCTTC,CASSYKAGYNEQFF
TRBV7-8,TRBJ2-5,-,few,TGTGCCAGCAGCGGCCGCGTGGAAGAGACCCAGTACTTC,CASSGRVEETQYF
TRBV6-1,TRBJ1-1,-,-,TGTGCCACCGCAAGGACAGCGAACACTGAAGCTTTCTTT,CATARTANTEAFF
TRBV27,TRBJ1-2,TRBD1,once,TGTGCCAGCAGTTTAGGACAGGGGATAGCTAACTATGGCTACACCTTC,CASSLGQGIANYGYTF
TRBV12-5,TRBJ2-5,-,once,TGTGCTAGTGGTTTACAACGGACCTACCCGGGGGAGACCCAGTACTTC,CASGLQRTYPGETQYF
TRBV19,TRBJ1-1,-,few,TGTGCCAGTAGGACACAAGCGAACACTGAAGCTTTCTTT,CASRTQANTEAFF
TRBV7-3,TRBJ2-1,TRBD1,-,TGTGCCAGCAGCTTTCGAGGACCGGGACAGGGATACAATGAGCAGTTCTTC,CASSFRGPGQGYNEQFF
TRBV5-1,TRBJ2-3,TRBD2,-,TGCGCCAGCAGTCTTGGTCGGGAGGCCTCCACAGATACGCAGTATTTT,CASSLGREASTDTQYF
TRBV4-2,TRBJ1-6,-,-,TGTGCCAGCAGCCAAGACCCAGCCTATAATTCACCCCTCCACTTT,CASSQDPAYNSPLHF
TRBV5-1,TRBJ1-1,-,once,TGCGCCAGCAGCTTGGCGCCGGACACTGAAGCTTTCTTT,CASSLAPDTEAFF
TRBV21-1,TRBJ1-2,-,-,TGTGCCAGCAGCCTCCTCGTGGTCAGATTATATGGCTACACCTTC,CASSLLVVRLYGYTF
TRBV5-6,TRBJ1-4,-,-,TGTGCCAGCAGCTACTGGGGCAGGGGAACTAATGAAAAACTGTTTTTT,CASSYWGRGTNEKLFF
TRBV5-5,TRBJ2-7,-,-,TGTGCCAGCAGCTCAGCACCGCGCCCCTACGAGCAGTACTTC,CASSSAPRPYEQYF
TRBV9,TRBJ2-7,-,-,TGTGCCAGCAGCGTAGGGAATAGAGGTTCCTACGAGCAGTACTTC,CASSVGNRGSYEQYF
TRBV27,TRBJ1-5,-,-,TGTGCCAGCAGTTATAGCAGCGATCAGCCCCAGCATTTT,CASSYSSDQPQHF
TRBV18,TRBJ2-6,TRBD2,-,TGTGCCAGCCTGCGGGAGTCAGGGTTCGGGGCCAACGTCCTGACTTTC,CASLRESGFGANVLTF
TRBV7-3,TRBJ2-1,TRBD2,-,TGTGCCAGCAGCTCCGGGACTAGCGGATACAATGAGCAGTTCTTC,CASSSGTSGYNEQFF
TRBV7-9,TRBJ2-1,TRBD2,-,TGTGCCAGCAGCTCCCTTCGCGGGGAGGGCCTCAATGAGCAGTTCTTC,CASSSLRGEGLNEQFF
TRBV6-5,TRBJ1-2,-,-,TGTGCCAGCAGTGGCAACTATGGCTACACCTTC,CASSGNYGYTF
TRBV7-2,TRBJ2-5,TRBD1,-,TGTGCCAGCAGCTTCCCTGGGACAGTACAAGAGACCCAGTACTTC,CASSFPGTVQETQYF
TRBV19,TRBJ2-2,-,-,TGTGCCAGTCAAGGACGGATGAACACCGGGGAGCTGTTTTTT,CASQGRMNTGELFF
TRBV28,TRBJ2-2,TRBD1,-,TGTGCCAGCAGGGGACAGGGCACCGGGGAGCTGTTTTTT,CASRGQGTGELFF
TRBV6-1,TRBJ1-1,TRBD1,-,TGTGCCAGCAGTGAAGGGGACAGTCAAATAGAAGCTTTCTTT,CASSEGDSQIEAFF
TRBV7-2,TRBJ2-7,TRBD1,-,TGTGCCAGCAGCTACGGCCAGGGGGCCCCAAGCGAGCAGTACTTC,CASSYGQGAPSEQYF
TRBV28,TRBJ2-1,-,once,TGTGCCAGCCTTAACAGCGGTGAGGGTTCCAATGAGCAGTTCTTC,CASLNSGEGSNEQFF
TRBV14,TRBJ1-2,TRBD1,-,TGTGCCAGCAGCCCCCTCGGGACAGGAGTGGAGGGCTACACCTTC,CASSPLGTGVEGYTF
TRBV19,TRBJ1-1,-,-,TGTGCCAGTAGTATTACCAGGACGATTGGGAACGAAGCTTTCTTT,CASSITRTIGNEAFF
TRBV18,TRBJ1-5,-,-,TGTGCCAGCTCACCGCCGGGGGGCCCCGGCAATCAGCCCCAGCATTTT,CASSPPGGPGNQPQHF
TRBV30,TRBJ2-1,-,-,TGTGCCTGGAGAACTGACCGGAACAATGAGCAGTTCTTC,CAWRTDRNNEQFF